The rows below give T cell receptor beta chains drawn from one sample of a study of blood T cells in healthy people across ages. Each CDR3 protein is one row after TCRdb ran MiXCR on the 5' RACE reads. The table includes 1.2 million to 1.5 million distinct CDR3 sequences, roughly 64% detected once. Sequencing was performed on blood. Source of these receptors: a man aged 18 to 29 in good health. CDR3s include the opening cysteine and the closing phenylalanine or tryptophan. D genes are given only for firm matches. Clone size, where shown, is once, few, many, or a class for clones that have expanded.

clone size: NA; D gene: TRBD2; V gene: TRBV20-1; CDR3 length: 15; J gene: TRBJ2-7; CDR3 protein: CSAARTSGSSDEQYF; CDR3 DNA: TGCAGTGCCGCTAGGACTAGCGGGAGCTCCGACGAGCAGTACTTC
clone size: NA; D gene: NA; V gene: TRBV6-2/TRBV6-3; CDR3 length: 16; J gene: TRBJ1-1; CDR3 protein: CASSYSEGRTNTEAFF; CDR3 DNA: TGTGCCAGCAGTTACTCGGAGGGACGGACGAACACTGAAGCTTTCTTT
clone size: once; D gene: NA; V gene: TRBV18; CDR3 length: 12; J gene: TRBJ1-2; CDR3 protein: CASSAAHYGYTF; CDR3 DNA: TGTGCCTCCTCCGCGGCCCACTATGGCTACACCTTC
clone size: many; D gene: NA; V gene: TRBV29-1; CDR3 length: 12; J gene: TRBJ1-5; CDR3 protein: CSVGDSNQPQHF; CDR3 DNA: TGCAGCGTTGGAGATAGCAATCAGCCCCAGCATTTT
clone size: few; D gene: NA; V gene: TRBV29-1; CDR3 length: 15; J gene: TRBJ1-2; CDR3 protein: CSVGPQGRSNYGYTF; CDR3 DNA: TGCAGCGTCGGACCGCAGGGGAGATCTAACTATGGCTACACCTTC
clone size: NA; D gene: NA; V gene: TRBV6-5; CDR3 length: 14; J gene: TRBJ2-3; CDR3 protein: CASSSKPYTDTQYF; CDR3 DNA: TGTGCCAGCAGTTCCAAGCCCTACACAGATACGCAGTATTTT
clone size: few; D gene: TRBD2; V gene: TRBV4-2; CDR3 length: 15; J gene: TRBJ2-1; CDR3 protein: CASSQDLVGGNEQFF; CDR3 DNA: TGTGCCAGCAGCCAAGATCTTGTCGGGGGGAATGAGCAGTTCTTC
clone size: NA; D gene: NA; V gene: TRBV11-2; CDR3 length: 15; J gene: TRBJ2-5; CDR3 protein: CASSLGVGAQETQYF; CDR3 DNA: TGTGCCAGCAGCTTGGGGGTGGGTGCCCAAGAGACCCAGTACTTC
clone size: few; D gene: TRBD2; V gene: TRBV29-1; CDR3 length: 13; J gene: TRBJ2-7; CDR3 protein: CSAISGRAYEQYF; CDR3 DNA: TGCAGCGCAATAAGCGGGAGGGCCTACGAGCAGTACTTC
clone size: NA; D gene: TRBD2; V gene: TRBV12-3/TRBV12-4; CDR3 length: 15; J gene: TRBJ2-1; CDR3 protein: CASSSTGGGYNERFF; CDR3 DNA: TGTGCCAGCAGTTCGACCGGGGGGGGATACAATGAGCGGTTCTTC
clone size: once; D gene: NA; V gene: TRBV6-6; CDR3 length: 16; J gene: TRBJ2-5; CDR3 protein: CASSYSGANMGETQYF; CDR3 DNA: TGTGCCAGCAGTTACTCTGGGGCGAATATGGGAGAGACCCAGTACTTC
clone size: NA; D gene: NA; V gene: TRBV3-1; CDR3 length: 15; J gene: TRBJ1-2; CDR3 protein: CASSQGPHEFYGYTF; CDR3 DNA: TGTGCCAGCAGCCAGGGACCCCACGAATTCTATGGCTACACCTTC
clone size: NA; D gene: TRBD1; V gene: TRBV27; CDR3 length: 14; J gene: TRBJ2-7; CDR3 protein: CVSSFSGQVYEQYF; CDR3 DNA: TGTGTCAGCAGTTTCTCTGGACAGGTCTACGAGCAGTACTTC
clone size: few; D gene: NA; V gene: TRBV6-1; CDR3 length: 15; J gene: TRBJ2-5; CDR3 protein: CASSHLETGSETQYF; CDR3 DNA: TGTGCCAGCAGCCACTTAGAGACAGGTTCAGAGACCCAGTACTTC
clone size: NA; D gene: NA; V gene: TRBV20-1; CDR3 length: 12; J gene: TRBJ1-2; CDR3 protein: CSASEGFYGYTF; CDR3 DNA: TGCAGTGCCTCGGAGGGGTTCTATGGCTACACCTTC
clone size: NA; D gene: TRBD2; V gene: TRBV2; CDR3 length: 15; J gene: TRBJ2-7; CDR3 protein: CASSAEAGQAGEQYF; CDR3 DNA: TGTGCCAGCAGTGCGGAGGCGGGGCAAGCGGGAGAGCAGTACTTC
clone size: NA; D gene: NA; V gene: TRBV6-2/TRBV6-3; CDR3 length: 13; J gene: TRBJ2-7; CDR3 protein: CASSPQVAHEQYF; CDR3 DNA: TGTGCCAGCAGCCCACAGGTCGCTCACGAGCAGTACTTC